A single sample is the source of the 17 T cell receptor beta chains below, sequenced in a study of blood T cell repertoires in COVID-19. Some clones are missing from TCRdb's copy, which holds only in-frame ones; the method was immunoSEQ multiplex PCR. The sample carries around 400,000 clones, less than 90% recorded once. Input material: PBMCs or T cells enriched from blood (not recorded which). These receptors all stem from a woman aged 50 to 60 who had recovered from COVID-19.

The V gene is TRBV9, the J gene TRBJ1-2, with D possibly matching TRBD1 (5 bases). The CDR3 covers 17 residues. The germline gives CDR1 SGDLS, CDR2 YYNGEE. Between the trimmed V and J ends, which lost 0 bases and 0 bases, there was a span of 15 bases. The DNA of the CDR3 is TGTGCCAGCAGCGTAGGTGGACAAGAGTTAGCTAACTATGGCTACACCTTC. Translated: CASSVGGQELANYGYTF. Full variable domain (outside the CDR3, taken from reference TRBV9 and TRBJ1-2): DSGVTQTPKHLITATGQRVTLRCSPRSGDLSVYWYQQSLDQGLQFLIQYYNGEERAKGNILERFSAQQFPDLHSELNLSSLELGDSALYFCASSVGGQELANYGYTFGSGTRLTVV.

The rearrangement uses TRBV6-5 and TRBJ1-2; unclear D gene. The germline gives CDR1 MNHEY, CDR2 SVGAGI. This CDR3 has 12 amino acids. The germline V and J ends were trimmed by 2 bases and 11 bases, with 12 bases remaining between them. CDR3 sequence: CASSYDSKRYTF. In DNA form, the CDR3 reads TGTGCCAGCAGTTACGATTCCAAGCGGTACACCTTC.

This sequence joins TRBV19 and TRBJ2-2, with a weak D call TRBD1 (6 bases). Trimming took off 3 bases at V and 5 bases at J, with 16 bases between the two ends. Germline assignment: CDR1 LNHDA and CDR2 SQIVND (reference sequence). The CDR3 consists of 16 residues. This CDR3 is CASSIPRGTTTGELFF. DNA for the CDR3: TGTGCCAGTAGTATCCCCAGGGGCACTACGACCGGGGAGCTGTTTTTT.

The chain uses TRBV20-1 and TRBJ1-1; 10 nucleotides align to TRBD1. Trimming cost V 6 bases and J 9 bases; bases outside gene matches: 4. This CDR3 region has 11 residues. Germline CDR1 is DFQATT and CDR2 is SNEGSKA (reference sequence). This CDR3 is CSAGTGAKAFF. Here the CDR3 DNA reads TGCAGTGCAGGGACAGGGGCTAAAGCTTTCTTT.

The CDR3 sequence is CASSPGGANYGYTF. CDR3 in DNA: TGTGCCAGCAGTCCTGGGGGGGCTAACTATGGCTACACCTTC. The chain is built from TRBV5-6 and TRBJ1-2, with a possible D match to TRBD1 (5 bases). The length of the CDR3 is 14 residues. Trimming cost V 5 bases and J 0 bases, with 11 bases left between them. Germline lookup yields CDR1 SGHDT and CDR2 YYEEEE.

The gene calls are TRBV2 and TRBJ2-2; weak D call: TRBD1 (6 bases). The CDR3 runs 16 residues. CDR1 and CDR2 from the germline V gene are SNHLY and FYNNEI. V was cut by 4 bases and J by 0 bases, with 12 bases left in between. For the CDR3, the DNA is TGTGCCAGCAGTGGGTGGGACACTACGAACACCGGGGAGCTGTTTTTT. It specifies CASSGWDTTNTGELFF.

This clone was seen a single time. This chain joins TRBV12-5 and TRBJ2-7, with 10 bases matching TRBD1. Per germline, CDR1 LGHNT and CDR2 FRNRAP. CDR3 size: 13 residues. V gave up 4 bases and J gave up 5 bases; unmatched junction bases: 2. The CDR3, as DNA: TGTGCTAGTGGTTCCGGGACAGGGGACGAGCAGTACTTC. It encodes CASGSGTGDEQYF.

This clone appeared a single time. The gene calls are TRBV7-2 and TRBJ2-5; TRBD1 matches at 8 bases. Trimming at V came to 8 bases and at J to 5 bases, leaving 10 bases not matched to a gene. CDR3 length: 14 residues. Germline CDR1 SGHTA, CDR2 FQGNSA. CDR3 nucleotide sequence: TGTGCCAGCTGTCCGACAGGGGCAGGGGAGACCCAGTACTTC. Protein product: CASCPTGAGETQYF.

In its sample, this clone was seen once. The DNA for the CDR3 is TGTGCCAGCAGTTACTCACTCCGGGACAGGGTCTCCTACGAGCAGTACTTC. Its protein product is CASSYSLRDRVSYEQYF. The chain couples TRBV6-2 or TRBV6-3 to TRBJ2-7; TRBD1 aligns across 9 bases. There are 17 residues in the CDR3. V was pared by 0 bases and J by 0 bases, with 6 bases of the junction left unmatched. Germline loops: CDR1 MNHEY, CDR2 SVGEGT.

This chain links TRBV7-2 with TRBJ2-2, with TRBD2 identical over 8 bases. V gave up 6 bases and J gave up 6 bases; unmatched junction bases: 9. Per germline, CDR1 SGHTA and CDR2 FQGNSA. The CDR3 consists of 15 residues. In DNA, the CDR3 is TGTGCCAGCAGAGCTCTAGCGGGTTGGGCCGGGGAGCTGTTTTTT. Protein: CASRALAGWAGELFF.

The rearrangement uses TRBV18 and TRBJ1-4, with 7 bases that match TRBD1. The CDR3 contains 14 residues. Germline lookup yields CDR1 KGHSH and CDR2 LQKENI. V was clipped by 6 bases and J by 5 bases; unmatched bases: 6. The DNA for the CDR3 is TGTGCCAGCTCGAGGGACAGCTTGAATGAAAAACTGTTTTTT. This sequence encodes CASSRDSLNEKLFF. The variable domain in full, with the rest retrieved from reference TRBV18 and TRBJ1-4, is NAGVMQNPRHLVRRRGQEARLRCSPMKGHSHVYWYRQLPEEGLKFMVYLQKENIIDESGMPKERFSAEFPKEGPSILRIQQVVRGDSAAYFCASSRDSLNEKLFFGSGTQLSVL.

The genes are TRBV10-1 and TRBJ1-2; D gene unclear. This CDR3 comprises 11 residues. Trimming took 3 bases from V and 8 from J, leaving 7 bases between them. Germline V gives CDR1 WNHNN, CDR2 SYGVQD (reference sequence). CDR3 DNA: TGCGCCAGCAGTGACCCGGGAGGCTACACCTTC. It translates to CASSDPGGYTF.

This sequence joins TRBV7-2 and TRBJ1-2, with 8 positions matching TRBD1. This CDR3 spans 13 amino acids. V dropped 6 bases and J dropped 8; count of bases not matched to a gene: 8. Per the germline V gene, CDR1 is SGHTA and CDR2 is FQGNSA. This CDR3 reads CASSLDRARGYTF. The CDR3 DNA is TGTGCCAGCAGTTTGGACAGGGCGCGGGGCTACACCTTC.

This clone was counted between two and nine times. V is TRBV2 and J is TRBJ2-3; D uncertain. Germline loops: CDR1 SNHLY, CDR2 FYNNEI. V was shortened by 1 base and J by 0 bases, with 8 bases between the two germline ends. The CDR3 is made up of 15 amino acids. CDR3 in DNA: TGTGCCAGCAGTGAAGGGCAGTTCAGCACAGATACGCAGTATTTT. It encodes CASSEGQFSTDTQYF. The variable domain in full, with the rest retrieved from reference TRBV2 and TRBJ2-3, is EPEVTQTPSHQVTQMGQEVILRCVPISNHLYFYWYRQILGQKVEFLVSFYNNEISEKSEIFDDQFSVERPDGSNFTLKIRSTKLEDSAMYFCASSEGQFSTDTQYFGPGTRLTVL.

The V and J genes are TRBV6-5 and TRBJ1-2; D gene uncertain. Trimming removed 2 bases from V and 0 bases from J, with 13 bases in between. Germline CDR1 reads MNHEY; CDR2 reads SVGAGI. The length of the CDR3 is 16 residues. CDR3 DNA: TGTGCCAGCAGTTACGGGGAGCAACTCGCTAACTATGGCTACACCTTC. This gives the protein CASSYGEQLANYGYTF.

The V call is TRBV18, the J call TRBJ1-2; D is possibly TRBD1 (6 bases). Trimming left V 4 bases short and J 0 bases short, with 12 bases between. Germline CDR1 and CDR2: KGHSH and LQKENI. CDR3 size: 15 residues. CDR3 loop: CASSLGQSTNYGYTF. The DNA for the CDR3 is TGTGCCAGCTCACTCGGACAGAGTACTAACTATGGCTACACCTTC.

V is TRBV30 and J is TRBJ2-2, with D possibly being TRBD1 (5 bases). V lost 2 bases and J lost 4, with 11 bases in between. The germline V gene has CDR1 GTSNPN and CDR2 SVGIG (reference sequence). The CDR3 totals 14 residues. The CDR3 here is CAWSSQGITGELFF. CDR3 in DNA: TGTGCCTGGAGTTCCCAGGGAATCACCGGGGAGCTGTTTTTT.